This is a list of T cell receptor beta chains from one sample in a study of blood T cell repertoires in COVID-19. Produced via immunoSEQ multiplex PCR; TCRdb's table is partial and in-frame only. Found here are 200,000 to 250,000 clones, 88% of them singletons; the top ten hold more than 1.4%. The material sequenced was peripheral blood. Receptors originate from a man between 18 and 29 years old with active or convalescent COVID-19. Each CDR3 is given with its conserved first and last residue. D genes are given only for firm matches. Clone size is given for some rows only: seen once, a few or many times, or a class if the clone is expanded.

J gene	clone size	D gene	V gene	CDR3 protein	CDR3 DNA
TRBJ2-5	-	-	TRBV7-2	CASSLRRETQYF	TGTGCCAGCAGCTTACGGAGAGAGACCCAGTACTTC
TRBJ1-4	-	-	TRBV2	CASRTFQGSPATNEKLFF	TGTGCCAGCAGGACTTTCCAGGGGTCCCCCGCAACTAATGAAAAACTGTTTTTT
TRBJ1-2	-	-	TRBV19	CASSIEDRAPYGYTF	TGTGCCAGTAGTATAGAGGACAGAGCCCCGTATGGCTACACCTTC
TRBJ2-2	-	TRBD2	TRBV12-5	CASGSSGGTGELFF	TGTGCTAGTGGTTCTTCGGGAGGGACCGGGGAGCTGTTTTTT
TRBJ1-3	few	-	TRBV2	CARRASSGNTIYF	TGTGCCAGGAGGGCCAGCTCTGGAAACACCATATATTTT
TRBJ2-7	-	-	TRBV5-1	CASSPPGLSYEQYF	TGCGCCAGCAGCCCCCCTGGCCTTTCCTACGAGCAGTACTTC
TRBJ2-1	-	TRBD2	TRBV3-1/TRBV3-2	CASSQVAGGWNNEQFF	TGTGCCAGCAGCCAAGTAGCGGGAGGGTGGAACAATGAGCAGTTCTTC
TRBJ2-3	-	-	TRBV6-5	CASNRERTDTQYF	TGTGCCAGCAACCGGGAGCGCACAGATACGCAGTATTTT
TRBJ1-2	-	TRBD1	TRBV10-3	CAISDFTGANYGYTF	TGTGCCATCAGTGATTTTACAGGGGCAAACTATGGCTACACCTTC
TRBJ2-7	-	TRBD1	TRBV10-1	CASSAGQGTYEQYF	TGCGCCAGCAGTGCTGGACAGGGAACCTACGAGCAGTACTTC
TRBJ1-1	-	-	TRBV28	CASSLSGRTEAFF	TGTGCCAGCAGTTTATCCGGGAGGACTGAAGCTTTCTTT
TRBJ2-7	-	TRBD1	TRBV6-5	CASSYSRDSFYEQYF	TGTGCCAGCAGTTACTCCAGGGACAGCTTCTACGAGCAGTACTTC
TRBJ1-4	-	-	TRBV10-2	CASRDSRVLNEKLFF	TGCGCCAGCAGAGATTCCAGGGTCCTTAATGAAAAACTGTTTTTT
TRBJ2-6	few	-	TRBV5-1	CASSLPGSGANVLTF	TGCGCCAGCAGCTTACCCGGCTCTGGGGCCAACGTCCTGACTTTC
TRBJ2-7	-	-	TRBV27	CASQGSQDSTYEQYF	TGTGCCAGCCAAGGCTCCCAGGACAGCACCTACGAGCAGTACTTC
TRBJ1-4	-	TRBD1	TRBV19	CASSIGQGKDEKLFF	TGTGCCAGTAGTATCGGACAGGGCAAGGATGAAAAACTGTTTTTT
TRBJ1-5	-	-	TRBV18	CASSPYRNQPQHF	TGTGCCAGCTCACCGTACAGGAATCAGCCCCAGCATTTT
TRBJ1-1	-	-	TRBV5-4	CASSPELDKIRGAFF	TGTGCCAGCAGCCCGGAGCTGGACAAAATCCGAGGAGCTTTCTTT
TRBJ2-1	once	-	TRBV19	CASSPQEGKSYNEQFF	TGTGCCAGTAGTCCGCAGGAGGGAAAGTCCTACAATGAGCAGTTCTTC
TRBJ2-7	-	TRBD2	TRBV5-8	CASSAVWRGSYEQYF	TGTGCCAGCAGCGCCGTTTGGCGGGGGAGCTACGAGCAGTACTTC
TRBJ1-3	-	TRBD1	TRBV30	CAWKRQGAFGNTIYF	TGTGCCTGGAAAAGGCAGGGGGCATTTGGAAACACCATATATTTT
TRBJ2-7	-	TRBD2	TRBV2	CASRGLAGPTYEQYF	TGTGCCAGCAGGGGACTAGCGGGACCAACCTACGAGCAGTACTTC
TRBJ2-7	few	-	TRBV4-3	CASSLHRNRGTATYEQYF	TGCGCCAGCAGCCTACATCGGAACCGGGGGACAGCCACCTACGAGCAGTACTTC
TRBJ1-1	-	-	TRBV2	CASSEGHSAGTEAFF	TGTGCCAGCAGTGAAGGACACTCGGCGGGCACTGAAGCTTTCTTT
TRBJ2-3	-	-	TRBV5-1	CASSLQWARTDTQYF	TGCGCCAGCAGCTTGCAATGGGCTCGCACAGATACGCAGTATTTT
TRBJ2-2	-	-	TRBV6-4	CASSVNRANTGELFF	TGTGCCAGCAGTGTTAACAGGGCGAACACCGGGGAGCTGTTTTTT
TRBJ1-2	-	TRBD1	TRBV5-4	CASRLTGVNYGYTF	TGTGCCAGCCGATTAACAGGGGTTAACTATGGCTACACCTTC
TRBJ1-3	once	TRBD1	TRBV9	CASSALGTGSGNTIYF	TGTGCCAGCAGCGCCCTGGGGACAGGGTCTGGAAACACCATATATTTT
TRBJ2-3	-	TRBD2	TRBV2	CAGTGTSFGTQYF	TGTGCCGGAACCGGGACTAGCTTCGGTACGCAGTATTTT
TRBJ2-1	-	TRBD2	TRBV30	CAWSGGREFSDEQFF	TGTGCCTGGAGTGGAGGGCGGGAGTTTAGTGATGAGCAGTTCTTC
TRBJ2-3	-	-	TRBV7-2	CASSLDGIATDTQYF	TGTGCCAGCAGCTTAGACGGCATAGCAACAGATACGCAGTATTTT
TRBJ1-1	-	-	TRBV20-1	CSARDQAEAFF	TGCAGTGCTAGAGATCAGGCTGAAGCTTTCTTT
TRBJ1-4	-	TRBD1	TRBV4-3	CASSQGQGNEKLFF	TGCGCCAGCAGCCAAGGACAGGGGAATGAAAAACTGTTTTTT
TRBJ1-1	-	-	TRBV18	CASSPPAVMNTEAFF	TGTGCCAGCTCACCACCGGCAGTGATGAACACTGAAGCTTTCTTT
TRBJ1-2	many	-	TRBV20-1	CSASQGRIYTF	TGCAGTGCTAGCCAGGGCCGTATCTACACCTTC
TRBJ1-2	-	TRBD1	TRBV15	CATSRDSTGDKGYTF	TGTGCCACCAGCAGAGATTCCACAGGGGACAAGGGCTACACCTTC
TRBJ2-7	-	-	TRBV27	CASSLGRTYEQYF	TGTGCCAGCAGTCTAGGTCGTACCTACGAGCAGTACTTC
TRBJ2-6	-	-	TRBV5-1	CASSPGTTGANVLTF	TGCGCCAGCAGCCCTGGTACTACTGGGGCCAACGTCCTGACTTTC
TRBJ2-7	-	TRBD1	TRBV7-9	CASSLDGQGNHEQYF	TGTGCCAGCAGCTTAGACGGACAGGGTAACCACGAGCAGTACTTC
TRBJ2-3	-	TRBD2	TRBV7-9	CASSLGGTSGSVQYF	TGTGCCAGCAGCTTAGGGGGGACTAGCGGGAGTGTGCAGTATTTT